The 3 T cell receptor beta chains presented below share a single source sample, sequenced in a study of identical twins (dated by TCRdb to the mid-2010s). The library came from 5' RACE. The reads were generated on an Illumina HiSeq 2000. Clones were called with MiXCR by TCRdb after fastp trimmed the public reads at Q25, and only in-frame beta chains were retained. Merged by CDR3 protein, the rows form single entries marked with the most common genes and DNA. The sample includes some 730,000 distinct CDR3 sequences, with about 20% observed a single time. Of the sample, approximately 14% falls within the top ten clones. In addition, the sample was reused for a study of T cells expressing NK-cell markers.

The material sequenced was PBMCs. The source of these receptors is a young woman in good health.

This clonotype was seen a handful of times. V is TRBV9 and J is TRBJ2-1, with TRBD2 matching over 7 bases. Germline CDR1 SGDLS, CDR2 YYNGEE. With 8 bases clipped from V and 2 bases from J, the junction kept 7 bases outside the gene matches. The CDR3 has 14 amino acids. The CDR3 nucleotides are TGTGCCAGTTCTCGGAGCGGGGCCTACAATGAGCAGTTCTTC. It codes for CASSRSGAYNEQFF.

The gene calls are TRBV4-3 and TRBJ2-7; TRBD2 aligns across 9 bases. The junction had 5 bases not matched to a gene; V was cut back by 1 base and J by 7 bases. The CDR3 covers 14 residues. Germline-derived CDR1 and CDR2 are LGHNA and YSLEER. DNA of the CDR3: TGCGCCAGCAGCCAAGTAGCGGGAGATGGGGAGCAGTACTTC. Its translation: CASSQVAGDGEQYF.

The chain has TRBV12-3 or TRBV12-4 and TRBJ2-6, with D possibly called TRBD1 or TRBD2 (5 bases each). This CDR3 spans 15 amino acids. V lost 6 bases, J lost 4 bases, and 13 bases lay in between. The CDR3 bases are TGTGCCAGCAGCTCTTGGGGGTCCGGGGCCAACGTCCTGACTTTC. It codes for CASSSWGSGANVLTF.